These 25 T cell receptor beta chains originate from one sample sequenced in a study of cytomegalovirus exposure and HLA in healthy donors. Use of 60 Vbeta and 13 Jbeta primers characterized the PCR. Assay: immunoSEQ multiplex PCR; the TCRdb copy retains only in-frame clones and omits some. Among roughly 100,000 clones, 78% were seen once, and the ten largest hold under 1.5%. Sequencing was done on a sample of PBMCs. All receptors come from a man aged 25 to 40 in good health and CMV-seronegative.

The genes are TRBV18 and TRBJ2-7; 7 nucleotides align to TRBD1. V trimming: 4 bases; J trimming: 6 bases; junction bases outside the gene matches: 6. CDR1 and CDR2 (germline): KGHSH, LQKENI. The CDR3 runs 13 residues. The CDR3 here is CASSLRDSGEQYF. Written as DNA, the CDR3 is TGTGCCAGCTCACTCCGGGACAGCGGCGAGCAGTACTTC.

The chain recombines TRBV19 with TRBJ1-3, with D uncertain. The end of the DNA aligns better with TRBJ2-2, so the J call may be wrong. This CDR3 region has 13 residues. CDR1 and CDR2 (germline): LNHDA, SQIVND (reference sequence). CDR3 in DNA: TGTGCCAGTAGTCCTCGACATGCCGGGGAGCTGTTTTTT. Its protein is CASSPRHAGELFF.

This chain uses TRBV4-3 with TRBJ2-1, with 7 bases fitting TRBD1. The CDR3 contains 16 residues. J gave up 0 bases and V 3 bases, and 5 bases lay outside the gene matches. CDR1 LGHNA and CDR2 YSLEER come from the germline V gene. CDR3: CASSQYRQGSYNEQFF. The DNA for the CDR3 is TGCGCCAGCAGCCAGTATAGACAGGGCTCCTACAATGAGCAGTTCTTC.

The genes are TRBV11-2 and TRBJ2-1; 9 bases align to TRBD1. The CDR3 consists of 15 residues. CDR1 is SGHAT, CDR2 FQNNGV, per germline. Trimming removed 3 bases from V and 2 bases from J; junction bases left unmatched: 2. In DNA form, the CDR3 reads TGTGCCAGCAGCTTGGGGACAGGGCCCTACAATGAGCAGTTCTTC. Translated, it gives CASSLGTGPYNEQFF.

The chain couples TRBV4-3 to TRBJ2-2; 8 nucleotides match TRBD1. This CDR3 has 14 residues. Germline CDR1 LGHNA, CDR2 YSLEER. With 5 bases clipped from V and 5 bases from J, the junction kept 4 bases outside the gene matches. The CDR3 bases are TGCGCCAGCAGCTTCCGACAGGGGACCGGGGAGCTGTTTTTT. Its protein product is CASSFRQGTGELFF.

This clone was recorded a few times. V usage is TRBV9 and J usage is TRBJ2-7; 13 nucleotides agree with TRBD2. Trimming took 3 bases from V and 3 from J; bases not matched to a gene: 0. The CDR3 runs 14 residues. CDR1 is SGDLS and CDR2 is YYNGEE in the germline V gene. CDR3 coding DNA: TGTGCCAGCAGCGGACTAGCGGGGGGCTACGAGCAGTACTTC. Translation: CASSGLAGGYEQYF.

V usage is TRBV13 and J usage is TRBJ2-7; maybe TRBD1 (5 bases). This CDR3 contains 16 residues. Trimming stripped 5 bases from V and 2 bases from J, with 19 bases between. CDR1 is PRHDT, CDR2 FYEKMQ, per germline (reference sequence). As DNA, the CDR3 is TGTGCCAGCAGCCCAAAAGGAACAGGTTTAGCCTACGAGCAGTACTTC. Amino acid sequence: CASSPKGTGLAYEQYF.

The chain is built from TRBV12-5 and TRBJ1-3; 9 nucleotides agree with TRBD1. The CDR3 totals 19 residues. Germline CDR1 reads LGHNT; CDR2 reads FRNRAP. The J segment lost 1 base and the V segment lost 4 bases, leaving 14 bases of the junction unmatched. The CDR3 region has the DNA TGTGCTAGTGGTTGGGATCCCCGACCGGGACAGGGATCTGGAAACACCATATATTTT. This gives the protein CASGWDPRPGQGSGNTIYF.

The chain links TRBV6-6 to TRBJ1-1; no reliable D call. V was shortened by 0 bases and J by 8 bases, with 7 bases between the two germline ends. Germline V gene lookup returns CDR1 MNHNY and CDR2 SVGAGI (reference sequence). This CDR3 region has 12 residues. The CDR3 DNA reads as TGTGCCAGCAGTTACTCTGAGGGAGAAGCTTTCTTT. Protein: CASSYSEGEAFF.

There are a few counts of this clone. This rearrangement joins TRBV27 to TRBJ2-7; TRBD2 is a possible D gene (5 bases). V lost 5 bases to trimming and J lost 0 bases, with 11 bases between them. The length of the CDR3 is 14 residues. Germline CDR1 MNHEY, CDR2 SMNVEV (reference sequence). The CDR3 DNA follows: TGTGCCAGCAGTCCCGAGCGGCTCTCCTACGAGCAGTACTTC. Translation: CASSPERLSYEQYF.

This clone was counted a single time. The J gene is TRBJ2-2, the V gene TRBV2; D is perhaps TRBD1 (6 bases). The germline V gene has CDR1 SNHLY and CDR2 FYNNEI. The CDR3 consists of 16 residues. V dropped 1 base and J dropped 4 bases, with 13 bases sitting between them. CDR3 region: CASSEEHRARTGELFF. CDR3 in DNA: TGTGCCAGCAGTGAAGAACACAGGGCCCGCACCGGGGAGCTGTTTTTT.

The chain has TRBV4-3 and TRBJ1-5; no definite D call. V dropped 2 bases and J dropped 4 bases, with 9 bases sitting between them. Germline V gives CDR1 LGHNA, CDR2 YSLEER. The CDR3 covers 14 residues. This CDR3 reads CASSQTGGNQPQHF. The CDR3 nucleotides read TGCGCCAGCAGCCAAACGGGAGGGAATCAGCCCCAGCATTTT.

This clone was found once. V usage is TRBV13 and J usage is TRBJ2-1; no firm D call. Trimming stripped 3 bases from V and 4 bases from J, with 13 bases between. CDR3 length: 15 amino acids. Germline lookup yields CDR1 PRHDT and CDR2 FYEKMQ (reference sequence). The CDR3 loop reads CASSFTGRVYNEQFF. CDR3 nucleotide sequence: TGTGCCAGCAGCTTTACGGGTAGAGTGTACAATGAGCAGTTCTTC.

The chain has TRBV27 and TRBJ1-2; D not certain. Germline CDR1 reads MNHEY; CDR2 reads SMNVEV (reference sequence). Trimming removed 0 bases from V and 4 bases from J, with 12 bases in between. The CDR3 covers 15 residues. The CDR3 loop reads CASSLSPGGSYGYTF. CDR3 coding DNA: TGTGCCAGCAGTTTATCCCCGGGAGGGTCCTATGGCTACACCTTC.

The rearrangement joins TRBV29-1 to TRBJ2-2; TRBD1 matches 7 bases. The V and J ends lost 7 bases and 1 base, in that order; junction bases with no gene match: 9. There are 15 residues in the CDR3. Looked up from germline, CDR1 is SQVTM and CDR2 is ANQGSEA. The CDR3 nucleotides are TGCAGCGCCACATCCGGGACAGAGAACACCGGGGAGCTGTTTTTT. Translation gives CSATSGTENTGELFF.

The chain joins TRBV19 to TRBJ1-1; D possibly corresponds to TRBD1 (6 bases). Germline loops: CDR1 LNHDA, CDR2 SQIVND (reference sequence). This CDR3 is built from 14 residues. The germline V and J ends were trimmed by 7 bases and 2 bases, with 14 bases remaining between them. For the CDR3, the DNA is TGTGCCAGTATTGCCCGACAGGATAACACTGAAGCTTTCTTT. This encodes CASIARQDNTEAFF.

The chain carries TRBV2 and TRBJ2-7, with D possibly being TRBD2 (5 bases). V lost 8 bases to trimming and J lost 2 bases, with 16 bases between them. CDR3 length: 14 amino acids. Germline assignment: CDR1 SNHLY and CDR2 FYNNEI. CDR3 loop: CASAREQRTYEQYF. The CDR3 bases are TGTGCCAGCGCGAGGGAACAACGCACCTACGAGCAGTACTTC.

A word on this clone: The limits of the CDR3 on the DNA are not certain, so only TCRdb's listed CDR3 is given. The V gene is TRBV12-1, the J gene TRBJ2-7; TRBD1, the table's D call, was not compared with the DNA. TRBV12-1 is recorded as a pseudogene. From its first to its last residue, the CDR3 has 13 amino acids. The CDR3 reads CASYTCPTDEQYF.

The chain employs TRBV5-1 and TRBJ2-5; TRBD2 matches at 8 bases. The ends lost 5 bases at V and 5 bases at J; junction bases unmatched: 8. There are 14 residues in the CDR3. CDR1 SGHRS and CDR2 YFSETQ come from the germline V gene. CDR3 in DNA: TGCGCCAGCAGTGGCGGGGGGTCGGATGAGACCCAGTACTTC. Translation: CASSGGGSDETQYF.

The chain uses TRBV7-9 and TRBJ2-1, with 13 bases lining up with TRBD2. The V and J ends lost 6 bases and 4 bases, in that order; junction bases with no gene match: 6. Looked up from germline, CDR1 is SEHNR and CDR2 is FQNEAQ (reference sequence). The CDR3 sequence is 16 residues long. CDR3 protein: CASSPPTSGRYNEQFF. DNA for the CDR3: TGTGCCAGCAGTCCACCGACTAGCGGGAGGTACAATGAGCAGTTCTTC.

This clone has more than one count but fewer than ten. The chain employs TRBV14 and TRBJ1-4, with TRBD1 as a possible D gene (6 bases). V dropped 4 bases and J dropped 8 bases, with 23 bases sitting between them. Per germline, CDR1 SGHDN and CDR2 FVKESK. The CDR3 length is 17 residues. CDR3 coding DNA: TGTGCCAGCAGCCCGTACCCCCGGACAGTTGACGGAGAAAAACTGTTTTTT. Its translation: CASSPYPRTVDGEKLFF.

The chain has TRBV25-1 and TRBJ2-1; 11 bases are shared with TRBD2. The germline gives CDR1 MGHDK, CDR2 SYGVNS. J lost 8 bases, V lost 3 bases, and 9 bases had no gene match. The CDR3 is made up of 16 amino acids. DNA for the CDR3: TGTGCCAGCAGTGACGCACTAGCGGGAGCTCGGGATGAGCAGTTCTTC. Its translation is CASSDALAGARDEQFF.

The rearrangement joins TRBV4-1 to TRBJ1-1; 7 nucleotides line up with TRBD1. V trimming: 2 bases; J trimming: 5 bases; junction bases outside the gene matches: 2. The CDR3 is 13 amino acids. Germline assignment: CDR1 MGHRA and CDR2 YSYEKL. This CDR3 is CASSQYRGTEAFF. Here the CDR3 DNA reads TGCGCCAGCAGCCAATACAGGGGAACTGAAGCTTTCTTT.

The chain employs TRBV9 and TRBJ2-2; 9 nucleotides match TRBD1. The CDR3 covers 15 residues. Germline V gene lookup returns CDR1 SGDLS and CDR2 YYNGEE. The junction had 6 bases not matched to a gene; V was cut back by 5 bases and J by 4 bases. The CDR3 coding sequence is TGTGCCAGCAGGGGACAGGGTGGGAGCACCGGGGAGCTGTTTTTT. It codes for CASRGQGGSTGELFF.

This chain links TRBV27 with TRBJ1-1; TRBD1 matches at 7 bases. There are 13 residues in the CDR3. Germline lookup yields CDR1 MNHEY and CDR2 SMNVEV (reference sequence). V dropped 4 bases and J dropped 4; count of bases not matched to a gene: 3. The CDR3 nucleotides read TGTGCCAGCAGTTGGCAGGGGGGCACTGAAGCTTTCTTT. Amino acids: CASSWQGGTEAFF.